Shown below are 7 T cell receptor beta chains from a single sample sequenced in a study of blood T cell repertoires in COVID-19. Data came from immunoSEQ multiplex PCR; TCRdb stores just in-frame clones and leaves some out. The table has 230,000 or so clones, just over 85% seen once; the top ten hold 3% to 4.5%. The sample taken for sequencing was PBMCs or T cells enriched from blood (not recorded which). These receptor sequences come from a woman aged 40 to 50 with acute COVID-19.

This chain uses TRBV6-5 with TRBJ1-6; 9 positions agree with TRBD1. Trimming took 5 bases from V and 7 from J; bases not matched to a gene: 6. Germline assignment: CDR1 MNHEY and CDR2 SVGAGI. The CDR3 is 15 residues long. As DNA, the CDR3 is TGTGCCAGCAGTACCTCGGGGACAGGGAATTCACCCCTCCACTTT. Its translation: CASSTSGTGNSPLHF.

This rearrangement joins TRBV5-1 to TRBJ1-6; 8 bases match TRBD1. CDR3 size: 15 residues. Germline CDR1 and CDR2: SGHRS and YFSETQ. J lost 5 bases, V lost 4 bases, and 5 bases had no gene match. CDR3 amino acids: CASSLQGVNNSPLHF. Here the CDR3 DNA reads TGCGCCAGCAGCCTACAGGGGGTAAATAATTCACCCCTCCACTTT.

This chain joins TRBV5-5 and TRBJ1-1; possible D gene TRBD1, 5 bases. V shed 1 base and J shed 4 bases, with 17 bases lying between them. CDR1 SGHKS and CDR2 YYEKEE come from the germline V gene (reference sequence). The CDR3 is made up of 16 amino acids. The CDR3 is CASSLWAFGGGTEAFF. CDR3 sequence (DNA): TGTGCCAGCAGCTTGTGGGCATTTGGGGGAGGCACTGAAGCTTTCTTT.

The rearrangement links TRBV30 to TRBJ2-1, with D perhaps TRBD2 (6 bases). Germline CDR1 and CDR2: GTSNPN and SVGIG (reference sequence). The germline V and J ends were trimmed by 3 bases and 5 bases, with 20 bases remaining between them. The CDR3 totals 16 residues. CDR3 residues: CAWSHFGGFRDNEQFF. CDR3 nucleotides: TGTGCCTGGAGCCACTTTGGAGGGTTTAGAGACAATGAGCAGTTCTTC.

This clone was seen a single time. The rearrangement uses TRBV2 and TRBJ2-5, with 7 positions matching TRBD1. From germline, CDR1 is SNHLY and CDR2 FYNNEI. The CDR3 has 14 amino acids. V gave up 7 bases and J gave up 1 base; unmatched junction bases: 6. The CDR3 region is CASNSGQAQETQYF. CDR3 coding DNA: TGTGCCAGCAATTCCGGACAGGCCCAAGAGACCCAGTACTTC.

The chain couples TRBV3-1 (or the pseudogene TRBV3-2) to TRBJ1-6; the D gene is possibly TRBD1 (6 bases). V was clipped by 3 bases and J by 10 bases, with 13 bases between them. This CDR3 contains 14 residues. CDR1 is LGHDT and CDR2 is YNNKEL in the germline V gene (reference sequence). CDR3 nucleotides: TGTGCCAGCAGCCAGACAGGAGCCCCCTCACCCCTCCACTTT. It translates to CASSQTGAPSPLHF.

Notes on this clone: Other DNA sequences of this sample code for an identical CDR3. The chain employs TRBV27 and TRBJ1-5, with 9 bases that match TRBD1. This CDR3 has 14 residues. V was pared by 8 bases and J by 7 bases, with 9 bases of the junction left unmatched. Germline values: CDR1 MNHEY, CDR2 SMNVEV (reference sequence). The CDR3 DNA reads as TGTGCCAGCTCACCCGGGACAGGGAACCAGCCCCAGCATTTT. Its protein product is CASSPGTGNQPQHF.